This is a list of T cell receptor beta chains from one sample in a study of blood T cell repertoires in COVID-19. The assay was immunoSEQ multiplex PCR, and TCRdb's table has in-frame clones only and misses some. The data contain 190,000 or so clones, 81% of them singletons. Sequencing used peripheral blood. These receptors were obtained from a woman at least 80 years old with COVID-19, enrolled during active disease. CDR3s leave out the opening cysteine and the closing phenylalanine or tryptophan.

V gene	CDR3 length	J gene	CDR3 protein
TRBV10-3	11	TRBJ2-7	AISEQGLGEQY
TRBV6-2/TRBV6-3	15	TRBJ2-1	ASSYISGLAGGTPQF
TRBV27	11	TRBJ2-5	ASSLRVQETQY
TRBV4-3	13	TRBJ1-2	ASSQEPTLNYGYT
TRBV5-1	14	TRBJ1-1	ASSRRGGGEATEAF
TRBV28	14	TRBJ2-1	ASSPPLAGGQNEQF
TRBV4-1	16	TRBJ2-5	ASSPTGGGLAGQETQY
TRBV5-1	12	TRBJ2-5	ASSSGGAGETQY
TRBV19	14	TRBJ2-1	ASSRNMMGQLNEQF
TRBV19	11	TRBJ2-3	ASSPGGTDTQY
TRBV18	11	TRBJ1-1	ASSPREGTEAF
TRBV12-3/TRBV12-4	11	TRBJ2-7	ASRGGQGVEQY
TRBV19	11	TRBJ2-2	ASSISGAGELF
TRBV5-6	14	TRBJ2-1	ASSSFILAAYNEQF
TRBV11-1	10	TRBJ2-7	ASSFASSGQY
TRBV28	14	TRBJ2-1	ASSLRTSGRGNEQF
TRBV7-2	11	TRBJ2-2	ASSLVSTGELF
TRBV5-1	16	TRBJ2-2	ASSLQPQGGANTGELF
TRBV9	14	TRBJ2-5	ASSAWTSGEGETQY
TRBV7-9	12	TRBJ2-5	ASSLGYRVETQY
TRBV7-9	13	TRBJ2-2	ASSSPGQNTGELF
TRBV2	13	TRBJ2-7	ASSERGKYPYEQY
TRBV5-1	14	TRBJ2-5	ASSSLASGLQETQY
TRBV5-1	15	TRBJ2-3	ASSSRPGQGIADTQY
TRBV7-9	14	TRBJ2-7	ASSLEYTSGSYEQY
TRBV27	13	TRBJ2-3	ASSLFGAWTDTQY
TRBV7-2	13	TRBJ1-1	ASSAVGRPHAEAF
TRBV30	11	TRBJ1-5	AWSVQDRGFQH
TRBV30	13	TRBJ2-5	AWSFQRGGQETQY
TRBV24-1	15	TRBJ2-5	AIGGLAGGPGGETQY
TRBV29-1	12	TRBJ2-1	SVDQTSGVNEQF
TRBV10-3	13	TRBJ2-2	AIMAGRGRGGELF